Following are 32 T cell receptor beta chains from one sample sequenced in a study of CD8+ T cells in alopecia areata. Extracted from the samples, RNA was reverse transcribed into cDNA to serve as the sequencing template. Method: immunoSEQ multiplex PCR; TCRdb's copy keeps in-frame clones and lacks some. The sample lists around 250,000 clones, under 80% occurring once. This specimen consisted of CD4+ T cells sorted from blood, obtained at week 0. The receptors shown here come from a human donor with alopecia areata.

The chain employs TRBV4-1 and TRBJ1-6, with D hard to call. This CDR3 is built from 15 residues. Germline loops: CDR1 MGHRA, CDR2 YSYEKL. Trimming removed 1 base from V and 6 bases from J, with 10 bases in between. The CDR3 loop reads CASSQAEGSNSPLHF. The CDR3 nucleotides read TGCGCCAGCAGCCAAGCAGAGGGCAGTAATTCACCCCTCCACTTT.

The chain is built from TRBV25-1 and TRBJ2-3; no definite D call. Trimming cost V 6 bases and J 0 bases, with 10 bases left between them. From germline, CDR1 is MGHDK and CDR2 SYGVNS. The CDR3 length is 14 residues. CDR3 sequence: CASSSKTSTDTQYF. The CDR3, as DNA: TGTGCCAGCAGCTCCAAAACTAGCACAGATACGCAGTATTTT.

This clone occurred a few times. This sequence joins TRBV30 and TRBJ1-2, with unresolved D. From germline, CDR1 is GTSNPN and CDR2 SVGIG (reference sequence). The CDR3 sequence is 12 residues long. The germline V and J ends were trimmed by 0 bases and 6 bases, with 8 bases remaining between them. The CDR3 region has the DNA TGTGCCTGGAGTGTAGGACGGAATGGCTACACCTTC. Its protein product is CAWSVGRNGYTF.

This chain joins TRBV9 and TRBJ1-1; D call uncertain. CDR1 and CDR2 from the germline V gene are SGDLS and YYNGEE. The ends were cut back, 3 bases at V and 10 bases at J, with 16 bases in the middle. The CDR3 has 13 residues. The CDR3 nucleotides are TGTGCCAGCAGCGCTGTCCTGGGTAGCGGAGCTTTCTTT. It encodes CASSAVLGSGAFF.

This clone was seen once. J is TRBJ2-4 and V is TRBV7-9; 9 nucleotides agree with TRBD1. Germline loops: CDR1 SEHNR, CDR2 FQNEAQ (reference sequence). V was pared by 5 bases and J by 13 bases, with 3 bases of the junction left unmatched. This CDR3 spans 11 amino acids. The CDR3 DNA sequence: TGTGCCAGCAGCCAGGACAGGGGACAGTACTTC. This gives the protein CASSQDRGQYF.

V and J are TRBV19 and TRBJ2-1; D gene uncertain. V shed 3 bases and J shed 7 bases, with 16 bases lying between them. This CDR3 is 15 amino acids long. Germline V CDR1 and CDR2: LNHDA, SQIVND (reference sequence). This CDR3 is CASSIDLGGQNEQFF. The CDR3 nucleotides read TGTGCCAGTAGTATTGATCTGGGCGGTCAGAATGAGCAGTTCTTC.

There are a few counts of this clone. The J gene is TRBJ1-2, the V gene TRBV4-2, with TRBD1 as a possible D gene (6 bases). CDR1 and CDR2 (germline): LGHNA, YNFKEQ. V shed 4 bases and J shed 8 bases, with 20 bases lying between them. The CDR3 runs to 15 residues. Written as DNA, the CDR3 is TGTGCCAGCAGCCTCGACAGGTCGCATGTGCGGGGCTACACCTTC. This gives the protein CASSLDRSHVRGYTF.

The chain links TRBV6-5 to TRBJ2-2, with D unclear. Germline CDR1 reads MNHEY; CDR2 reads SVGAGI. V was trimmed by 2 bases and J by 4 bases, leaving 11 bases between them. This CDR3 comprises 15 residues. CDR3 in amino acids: CASSYPWLGTGELFF. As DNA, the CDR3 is TGTGCCAGCAGTTACCCGTGGCTAGGCACCGGGGAGCTGTTTTTT.

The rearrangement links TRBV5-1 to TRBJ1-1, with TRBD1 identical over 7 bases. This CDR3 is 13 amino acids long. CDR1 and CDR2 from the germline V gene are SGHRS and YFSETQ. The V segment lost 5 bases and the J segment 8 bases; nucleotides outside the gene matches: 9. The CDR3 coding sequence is TGCGCCAGCAGGGATGACAGGGCTGGAGAAGCTTTCTTT. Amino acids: CASRDDRAGEAFF. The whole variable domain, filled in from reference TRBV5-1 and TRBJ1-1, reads KAGVTQTPRYLIKTRGQQVTLSCSPISGHRSVSWYQQTPGQGLQFLFEYFSETQRNKGNFPGRFSGRQFSNSRSEMNVSTLELGDSALYLCASRDDRAGEAFFGQGTRLTVV.

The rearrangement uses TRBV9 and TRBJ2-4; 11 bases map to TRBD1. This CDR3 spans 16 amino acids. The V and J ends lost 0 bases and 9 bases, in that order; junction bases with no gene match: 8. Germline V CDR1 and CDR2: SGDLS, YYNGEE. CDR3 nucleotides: TGTGCCAGCAGCGTAGGGACAGGGGGCCCATCAGGCATTCAGTACTTC. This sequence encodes CASSVGTGGPSGIQYF.

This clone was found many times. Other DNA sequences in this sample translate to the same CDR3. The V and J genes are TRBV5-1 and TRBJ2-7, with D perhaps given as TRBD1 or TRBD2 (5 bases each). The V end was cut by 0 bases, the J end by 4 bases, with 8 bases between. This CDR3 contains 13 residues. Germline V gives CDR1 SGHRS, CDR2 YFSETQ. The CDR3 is CASSLEGRYEQYF. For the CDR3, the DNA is TGCGCCAGCAGCTTGGAGGGACGGTACGAGCAGTACTTC.

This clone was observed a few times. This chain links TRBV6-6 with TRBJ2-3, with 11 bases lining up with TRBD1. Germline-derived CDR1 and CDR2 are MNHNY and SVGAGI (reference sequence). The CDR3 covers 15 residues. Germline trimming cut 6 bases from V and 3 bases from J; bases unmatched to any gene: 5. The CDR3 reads CASRTRDRGTDTQYF. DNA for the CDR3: TGTGCCAGCAGGACCCGGGACAGGGGGACAGATACGCAGTATTTT.

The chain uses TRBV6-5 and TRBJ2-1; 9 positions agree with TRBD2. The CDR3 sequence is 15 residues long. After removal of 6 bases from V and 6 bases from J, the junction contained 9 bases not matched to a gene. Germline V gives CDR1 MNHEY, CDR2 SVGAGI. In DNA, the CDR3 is TGTGCCAGCAGACCGCCGGGACTAGCTGTCAATGAGCAGTTCTTC. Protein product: CASRPPGLAVNEQFF.

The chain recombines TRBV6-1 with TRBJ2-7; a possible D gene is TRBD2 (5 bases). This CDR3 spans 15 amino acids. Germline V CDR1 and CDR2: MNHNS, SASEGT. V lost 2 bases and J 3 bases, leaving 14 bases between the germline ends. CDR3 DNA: TGTGCCAGCAGTGAACAGGCCGGGATCGGCTACGAGCAGTACTTC. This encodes CASSEQAGIGYEQYF.

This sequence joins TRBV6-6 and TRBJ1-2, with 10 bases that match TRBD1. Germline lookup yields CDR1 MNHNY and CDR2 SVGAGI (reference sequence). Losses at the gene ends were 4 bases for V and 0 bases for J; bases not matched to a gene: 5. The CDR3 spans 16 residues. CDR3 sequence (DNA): TGTGCCAGCAGTTCCCCGACAGGGGGCACTAACTATGGCTACACCTTC. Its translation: CASSSPTGGTNYGYTF.

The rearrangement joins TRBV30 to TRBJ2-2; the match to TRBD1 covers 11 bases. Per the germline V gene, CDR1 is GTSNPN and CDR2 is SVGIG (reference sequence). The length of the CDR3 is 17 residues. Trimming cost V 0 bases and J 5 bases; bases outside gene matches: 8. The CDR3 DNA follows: TGTGCCTGGAGTGTACGTTTGGGGACAGGGGGGACCGGGGAGCTGTTTTTT. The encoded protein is CAWSVRLGTGGTGELFF.

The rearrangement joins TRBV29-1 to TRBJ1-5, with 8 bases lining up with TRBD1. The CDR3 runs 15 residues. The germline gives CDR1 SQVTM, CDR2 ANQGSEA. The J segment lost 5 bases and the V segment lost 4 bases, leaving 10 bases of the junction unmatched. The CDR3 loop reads CSVVLTGAGDQPQHF. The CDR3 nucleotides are TGCAGCGTTGTATTGACAGGGGCGGGGGATCAGCCCCAGCATTTT.

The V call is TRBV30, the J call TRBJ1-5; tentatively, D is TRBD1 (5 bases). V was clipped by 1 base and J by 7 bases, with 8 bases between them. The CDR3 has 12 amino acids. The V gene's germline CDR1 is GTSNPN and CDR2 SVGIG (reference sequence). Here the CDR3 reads CAWSGGAQPQHF. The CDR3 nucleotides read TGTGCCTGGAGTGGAGGGGCCCAGCCCCAGCATTTT.

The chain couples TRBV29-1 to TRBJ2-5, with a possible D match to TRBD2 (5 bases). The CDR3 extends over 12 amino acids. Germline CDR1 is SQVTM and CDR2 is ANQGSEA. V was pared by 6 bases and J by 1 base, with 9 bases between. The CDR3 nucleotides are TGCAGCGTAGGACTGTCCCAAGAGACCCAGTACTTC. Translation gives CSVGLSQETQYF.

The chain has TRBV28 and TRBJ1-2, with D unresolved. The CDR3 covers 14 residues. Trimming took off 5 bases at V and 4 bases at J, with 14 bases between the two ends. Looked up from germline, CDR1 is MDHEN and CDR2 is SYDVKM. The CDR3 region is CASSPRSSGYGYTF. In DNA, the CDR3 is TGTGCCAGCAGTCCCAGATCATCCGGCTATGGCTACACCTTC.

The CDR3 sequence: CASSLGGTRSYEQYF. The CDR3 DNA sequence: TGCGCCAGCAGCTTGGGCGGGACTCGGAGCTACGAGCAGTACTTC. The chain uses TRBV5-1 and TRBJ2-7; D is possibly TRBD2 (6 bases). CDR1 and CDR2 from the germline V gene are SGHRS and YFSETQ. This CDR3 comprises 15 residues. V was pared by 0 bases and J by 3 bases, with 13 bases between.

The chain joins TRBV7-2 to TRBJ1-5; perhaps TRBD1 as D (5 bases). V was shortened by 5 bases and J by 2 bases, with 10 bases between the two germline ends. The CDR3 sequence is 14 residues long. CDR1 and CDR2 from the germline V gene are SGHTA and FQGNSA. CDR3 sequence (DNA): TGTGCCAGCAGCCCCCAGGGTGGCAATCAGCCCCAGCATTTT. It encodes CASSPQGGNQPQHF.

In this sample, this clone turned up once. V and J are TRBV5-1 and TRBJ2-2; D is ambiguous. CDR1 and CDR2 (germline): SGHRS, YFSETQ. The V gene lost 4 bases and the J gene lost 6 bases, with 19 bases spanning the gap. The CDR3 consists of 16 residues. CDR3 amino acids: CASSPVNPPLSGELFF. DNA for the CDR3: TGCGCCAGCAGCCCCGTAAACCCGCCTCTGTCCGGGGAGCTGTTTTTT.

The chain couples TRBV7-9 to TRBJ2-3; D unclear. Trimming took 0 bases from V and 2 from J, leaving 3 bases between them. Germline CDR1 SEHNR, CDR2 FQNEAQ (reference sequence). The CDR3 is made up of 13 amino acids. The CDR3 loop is CASSLANTDTQYF. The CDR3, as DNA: TGTGCCAGCAGCTTAGCAAACACAGATACGCAGTATTTT.

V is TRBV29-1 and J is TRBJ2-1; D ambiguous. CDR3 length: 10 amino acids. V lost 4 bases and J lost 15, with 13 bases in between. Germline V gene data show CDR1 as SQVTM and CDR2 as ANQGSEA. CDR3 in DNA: TGCAGCGTTGTCTCTCCCGAGGCGTTCTTC. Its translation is CSVVSPEAFF.

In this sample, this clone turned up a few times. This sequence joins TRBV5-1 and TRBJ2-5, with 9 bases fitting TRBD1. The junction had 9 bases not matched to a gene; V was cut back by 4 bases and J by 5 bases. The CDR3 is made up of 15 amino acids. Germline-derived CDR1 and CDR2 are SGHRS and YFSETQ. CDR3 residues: CASSASGTGLETQYF. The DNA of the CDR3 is TGCGCCAGCAGCGCATCCGGGACAGGGCTCGAGACCCAGTACTTC.

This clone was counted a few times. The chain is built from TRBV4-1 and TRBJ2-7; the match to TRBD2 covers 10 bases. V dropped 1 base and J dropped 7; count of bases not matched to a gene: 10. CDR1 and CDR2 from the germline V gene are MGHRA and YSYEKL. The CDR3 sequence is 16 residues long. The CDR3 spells CASSQGVSGGAEEQYF. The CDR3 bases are TGCGCCAGCAGCCAAGGGGTGAGCGGGGGGGCCGAAGAGCAGTACTTC.

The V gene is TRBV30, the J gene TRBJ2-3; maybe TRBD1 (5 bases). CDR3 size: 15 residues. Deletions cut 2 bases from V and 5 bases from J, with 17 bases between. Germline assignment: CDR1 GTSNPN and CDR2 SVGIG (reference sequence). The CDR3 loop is CAWSYGRRVEDTQYF. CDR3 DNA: TGTGCCTGGAGTTACGGGCGCAGGGTGGAAGATACGCAGTATTTT.

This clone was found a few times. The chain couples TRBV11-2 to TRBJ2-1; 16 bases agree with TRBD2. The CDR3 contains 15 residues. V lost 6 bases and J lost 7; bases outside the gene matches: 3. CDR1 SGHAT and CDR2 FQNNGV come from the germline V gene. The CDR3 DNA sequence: TGTGCCAGCAGAACGGGACTAGCGGGGGGGAATGAGCAGTTCTTC. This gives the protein CASRTGLAGGNEQFF.

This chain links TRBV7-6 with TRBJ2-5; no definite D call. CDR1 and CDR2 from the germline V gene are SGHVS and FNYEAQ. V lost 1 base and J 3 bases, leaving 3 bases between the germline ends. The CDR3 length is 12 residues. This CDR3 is CASSLGKETQYF. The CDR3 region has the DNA TGTGCCAGCAGCTTAGGTAAAGAGACCCAGTACTTC.

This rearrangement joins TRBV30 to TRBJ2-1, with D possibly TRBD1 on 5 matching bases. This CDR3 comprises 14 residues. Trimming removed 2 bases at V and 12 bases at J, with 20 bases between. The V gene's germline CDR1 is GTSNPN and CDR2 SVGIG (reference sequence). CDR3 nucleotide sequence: TGTGCCTGGAGTCGGCCAGGGTTACCCTATGGGCAGTTCTTC. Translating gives CAWSRPGLPYGQFF.

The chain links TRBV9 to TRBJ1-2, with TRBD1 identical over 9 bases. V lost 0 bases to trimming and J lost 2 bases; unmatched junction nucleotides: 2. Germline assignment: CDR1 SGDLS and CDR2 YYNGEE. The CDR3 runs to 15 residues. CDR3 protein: CASSVAGQGNYGYTF. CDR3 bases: TGTGCCAGCAGCGTAGCCGGACAGGGGAACTATGGCTACACCTTC. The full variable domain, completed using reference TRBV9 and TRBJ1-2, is DSGVTQTPKHLITATGQRVTLRCSPRSGDLSVYWYQQSLDQGLQFLIQYYNGEERAKGNILERFSAQQFPDLHSELNLSSLELGDSALYFCASSVAGQGNYGYTFGSGTRLTVV.